The present T cell receptor beta chain was sequenced within a study of blood T cell repertoires in COVID-19. The overall study: Material from acute and convalescent COVID-19 was sourced from the United States, Italy and Spain. Sources were T cells, B-cell-depleted T cells, or PBMCs; the material itself was cDNA or gDNA.

Enrollees, roughly 18 to 90 years old, lived in 24 US areas. As processed by the authors: By means of reference gene primer amplification, nucleated cell counts were estimated. Repertoires were generated with immunoSEQ multiplex PCR, while TCRdb's copy carries only in-frame clones and drops some. From that table come the V and J calls and clone size; the DNA was used to work out D and trimming. Altogether about 280,000 clones are present, about four fifths being singletons, with the ten largest covering less than 5.5%. The CDR3 consists of 15 residues. The trim removed 5 bases at V and 0 bases at J, leaving 4 bases unmatched. Germline V gene sequence: CDR1 SGHAT, CDR2 FQNNGV.

This TCR derives from a middle-aged man who had been exposed to COVID-19. V usage is TRBV11-2 and J usage is TRBJ2-1; 7 nucleotides align to TRBD1. Sequencing was performed on PBMCs or T cells enriched from blood (not recorded which). CDR3 region: CASSKQGDSYNEQFF. CDR3 sequence (DNA): TGTGCCAGCAGCAAGCAGGGGGACTCCTACAATGAGCAGTTCTTC.